This is a list of T cell receptor beta chains from one sample in a study of cytomegalovirus exposure and HLA in healthy donors. Using immunoSEQ multiplex PCR, the repertoire was profiled, and TCRdb retains in-frame clones only, with some absent. The table shows approximately 180,000 clones, with approximately 90% occurring only once. The material sequenced was PBMCs. The receptor set was obtained from a woman aged 25 to 39 in good health and CMV-seronegative. CDR3s include the opening cysteine and the closing phenylalanine or tryptophan. The D gene is left open where the match is weak.

J: TRBJ2-7; D: TRBD1; V: TRBV19; CDR3: CASSRTQWTGGEQYF; DNA: TGTGCCAGTAGTCGGACTCAATGGACAGGGGGCGAGCAGTACTTC
J: TRBJ2-1; D: TRBD2; V: TRBV4-1; CDR3: CASSQLFGRGGPYNEQFF; DNA: TGCGCCAGCAGCCAACTTTTCGGGCGGGGGGGCCCCTACAATGAGCAGTTCTTC
J: TRBJ1-1; D: NA; V: TRBV4-1; CDR3: CASSYGGEAFF; DNA: TGCGCCAGCTCGTACGGAGGTGAAGCTTTCTTT
J: TRBJ2-3; D: TRBD2; V: TRBV7-2; CDR3: CASSPSGPAGGPVDTQYF; DNA: TGTGCCAGCAGCCCCTCCGGACCTGCGGGGGGGCCGGTAGATACGCAGTATTTT
J: TRBJ1-2; D: NA; V: TRBV2; CDR3: CASTPQVYGYTF; DNA: TGTGCCAGCACACCACAGGTGTATGGCTACACCTTC
J: TRBJ2-1; D: NA; V: TRBV9; CDR3: CASSVALETWDNEQFF; DNA: TGTGCCAGCAGCGTAGCTCTTGAGACTTGGGACAATGAGCAGTTCTTC
J: TRBJ1-4; D: NA; V: TRBV7-9; CDR3: CASSFSGEEKLFF; DNA: TGTGCCAGCAGCTTTAGCGGCGAGGAAAAACTGTTTTTT
J: TRBJ1-1; D: TRBD1; V: TRBV6-1; CDR3: CASSEGPTGDTEAFF; DNA: TGTGCCAGCAGTGAAGGACCGACAGGGGACACTGAAGCTTTCTTT
J: TRBJ2-7; D: NA; V: TRBV6-7; CDR3: CASTPAGWSSYEQYF; DNA: TGTGCCAGCACCCCTGCTGGGTGGAGCTCCTACGAGCAGTACTTC
J: TRBJ2-1; D: TRBD2; V: TRBV4-1; CDR3: CASSQDQLAGGGNEQFF; DNA: TGCGCCAGCAGCCAAGATCAGCTAGCGGGGGGAGGTAATGAGCAGTTCTTC